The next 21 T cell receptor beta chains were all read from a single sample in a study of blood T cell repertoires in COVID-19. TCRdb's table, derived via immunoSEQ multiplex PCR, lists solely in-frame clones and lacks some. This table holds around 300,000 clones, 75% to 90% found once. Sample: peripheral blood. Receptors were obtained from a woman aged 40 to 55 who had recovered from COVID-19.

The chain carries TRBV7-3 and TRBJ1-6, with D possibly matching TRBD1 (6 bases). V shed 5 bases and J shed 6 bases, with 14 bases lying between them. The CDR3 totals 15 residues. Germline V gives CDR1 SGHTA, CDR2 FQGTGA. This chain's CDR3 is CASSPSGAGNSPLHF. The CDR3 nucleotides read TGTGCCAGCAGCCCCTCAGGGGCGGGTAATTCACCCCTCCACTTT.

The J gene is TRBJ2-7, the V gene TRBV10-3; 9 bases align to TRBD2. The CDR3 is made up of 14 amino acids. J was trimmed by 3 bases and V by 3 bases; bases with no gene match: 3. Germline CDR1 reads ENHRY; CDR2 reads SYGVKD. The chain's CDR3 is CAISDLAGNYEQYF. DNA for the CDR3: TGTGCCATCAGTGACCTAGCGGGGAACTACGAGCAGTACTTC.

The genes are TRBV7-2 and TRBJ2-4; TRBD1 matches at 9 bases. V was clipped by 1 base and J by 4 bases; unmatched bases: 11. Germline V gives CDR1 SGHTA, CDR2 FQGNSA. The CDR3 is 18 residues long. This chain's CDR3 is CASSLEPPRTGAKNIQYF. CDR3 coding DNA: TGTGCCAGCAGCTTAGAACCCCCCAGGACAGGGGCAAAAAACATTCAGTACTTC.

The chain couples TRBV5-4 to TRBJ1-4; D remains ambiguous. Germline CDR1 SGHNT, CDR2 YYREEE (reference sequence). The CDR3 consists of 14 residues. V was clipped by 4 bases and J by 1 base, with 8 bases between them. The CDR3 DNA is TGTGCCAGCAGCCCGGAGGGAACTAATGAAAAACTGTTTTTT. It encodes CASSPEGTNEKLFF.

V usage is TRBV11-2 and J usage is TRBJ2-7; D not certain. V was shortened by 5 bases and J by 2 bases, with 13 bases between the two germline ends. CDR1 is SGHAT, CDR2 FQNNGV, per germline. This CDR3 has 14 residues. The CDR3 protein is CASSPIDGTYEQYF. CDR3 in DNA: TGTGCCAGCAGCCCCATCGATGGCACCTACGAGCAGTACTTC.

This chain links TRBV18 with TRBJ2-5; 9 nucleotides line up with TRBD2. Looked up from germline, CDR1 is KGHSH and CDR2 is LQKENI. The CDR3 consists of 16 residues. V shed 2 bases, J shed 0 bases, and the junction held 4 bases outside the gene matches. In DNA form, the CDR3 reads TGTGCCAGCTCACCATTCCTAGCGGGGAACCAAGAGACCCAGTACTTC. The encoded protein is CASSPFLAGNQETQYF.

CDR3 protein: CAPRSRDREPDTQYF. CDR3 coding DNA: TGCGCCCCCCGATCCCGGGACAGGGAGCCAGATACGCAGTATTTT. This chain connects TRBV10-1 to TRBJ2-3; 9 bases line up with TRBD1. CDR1 and CDR2 (germline): WNHNN, SYGVQD (reference sequence). CDR3 length equals 15 residues. V lost 11 bases and J lost 4; bases outside the gene matches: 13.

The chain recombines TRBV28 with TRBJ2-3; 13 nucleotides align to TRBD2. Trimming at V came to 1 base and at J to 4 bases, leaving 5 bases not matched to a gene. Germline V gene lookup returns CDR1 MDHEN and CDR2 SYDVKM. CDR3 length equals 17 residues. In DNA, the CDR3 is TGTGCCAGCAGTTTATCTACTAGCGGGAGGGCCTCAGATACGCAGTATTTT. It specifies CASSLSTSGRASDTQYF.

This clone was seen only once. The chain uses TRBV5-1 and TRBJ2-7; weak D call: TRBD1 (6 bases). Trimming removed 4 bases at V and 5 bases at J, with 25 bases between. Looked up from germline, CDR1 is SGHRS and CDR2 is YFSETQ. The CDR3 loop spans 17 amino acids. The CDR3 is CASSPTPPGASIHEQYF. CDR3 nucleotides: TGCGCCAGCAGCCCAACACCCCCAGGGGCCTCTATCCACGAGCAGTACTTC.

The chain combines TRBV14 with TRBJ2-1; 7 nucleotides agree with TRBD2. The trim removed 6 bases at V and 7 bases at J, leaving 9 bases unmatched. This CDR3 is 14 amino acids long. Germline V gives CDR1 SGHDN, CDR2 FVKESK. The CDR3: CASRAGDLRNEQFF. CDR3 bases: TGTGCCAGCAGGGCGGGAGACCTTAGGAATGAGCAGTTCTTC.

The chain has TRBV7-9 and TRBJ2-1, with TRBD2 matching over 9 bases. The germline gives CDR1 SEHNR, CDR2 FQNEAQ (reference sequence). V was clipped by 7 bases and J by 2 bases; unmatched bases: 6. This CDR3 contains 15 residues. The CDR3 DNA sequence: TGTGCCAGCACCCCCAGCGGGAGGACCTACAATGAGCAGTTCTTC. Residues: CASTPSGRTYNEQFF.

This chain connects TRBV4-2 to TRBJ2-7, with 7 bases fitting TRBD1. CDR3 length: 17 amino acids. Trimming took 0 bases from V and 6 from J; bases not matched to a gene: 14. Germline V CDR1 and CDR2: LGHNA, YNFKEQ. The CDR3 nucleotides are TGTGCCAGCAGCCAAGAATTGACGGAAAGTAGACAGGGCGAGCAGTACTTC. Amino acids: CASSQELTESRQGEQYF.

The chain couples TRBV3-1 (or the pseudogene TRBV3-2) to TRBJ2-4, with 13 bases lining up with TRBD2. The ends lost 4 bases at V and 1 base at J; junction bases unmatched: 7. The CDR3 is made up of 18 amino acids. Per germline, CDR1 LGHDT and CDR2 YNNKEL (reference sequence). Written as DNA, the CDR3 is TGTGCCAGCAGCCGCGGACTAGCGGGAGAAAGGGCCAAAAACATTCAGTACTTC. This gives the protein CASSRGLAGERAKNIQYF.

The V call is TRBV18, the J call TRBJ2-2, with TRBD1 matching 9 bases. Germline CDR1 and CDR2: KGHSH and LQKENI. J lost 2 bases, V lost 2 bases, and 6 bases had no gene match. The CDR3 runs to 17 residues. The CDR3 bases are TGTGCCAGCTCACCAACCCGGGACAGGGCTAACACCGGGGAGCTGTTTTTT. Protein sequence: CASSPTRDRANTGELFF. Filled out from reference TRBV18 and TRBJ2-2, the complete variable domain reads NAGVMQNPRHLVRRRGQEARLRCSPMKGHSHVYWYRQLPEEGLKFMVYLQKENIIDESGMPKERFSAEFPKEGPSILRIQQVVRGDSAAYFCASSPTRDRANTGELFFGEGSRLTVL.

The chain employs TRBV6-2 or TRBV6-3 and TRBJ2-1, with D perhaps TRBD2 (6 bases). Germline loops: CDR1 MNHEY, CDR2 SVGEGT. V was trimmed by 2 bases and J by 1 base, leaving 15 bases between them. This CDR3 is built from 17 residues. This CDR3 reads CASSYGGSGLSYNEQFF. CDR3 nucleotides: TGTGCCAGCAGTTACGGGGGTAGCGGCCTTTCCTACAATGAGCAGTTCTTC.

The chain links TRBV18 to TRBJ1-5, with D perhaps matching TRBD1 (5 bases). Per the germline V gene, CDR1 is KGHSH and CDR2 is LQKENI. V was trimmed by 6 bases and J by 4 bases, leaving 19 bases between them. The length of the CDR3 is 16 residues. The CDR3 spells CASSRTGGGFNQPQHF. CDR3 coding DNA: TGTGCCAGCTCGCGCACTGGGGGAGGGTTTAATCAGCCCCAGCATTTT. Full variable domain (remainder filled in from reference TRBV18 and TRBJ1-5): NAGVMQNPRHLVRRRGQEARLRCSPMKGHSHVYWYRQLPEEGLKFMVYLQKENIIDESGMPKERFSAEFPKEGPSILRIQQVVRGDSAAYFCASSRTGGGFNQPQHFGDGTRLSIL.

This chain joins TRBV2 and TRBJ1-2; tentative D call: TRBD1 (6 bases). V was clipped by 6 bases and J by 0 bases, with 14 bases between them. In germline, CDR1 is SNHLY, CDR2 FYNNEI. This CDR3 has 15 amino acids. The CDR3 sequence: CASSPRRDTNYGYTF. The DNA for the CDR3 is TGTGCCAGCAGCCCTCGCAGGGACACTAACTATGGCTACACCTTC.

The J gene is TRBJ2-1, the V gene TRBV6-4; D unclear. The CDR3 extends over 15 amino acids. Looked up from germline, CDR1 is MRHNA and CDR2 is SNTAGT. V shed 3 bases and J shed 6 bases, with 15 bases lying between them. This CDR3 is CASSEAWAESNEQFF. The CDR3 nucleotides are TGTGCCAGCAGTGAAGCTTGGGCAGAAAGCAATGAGCAGTTCTTC.

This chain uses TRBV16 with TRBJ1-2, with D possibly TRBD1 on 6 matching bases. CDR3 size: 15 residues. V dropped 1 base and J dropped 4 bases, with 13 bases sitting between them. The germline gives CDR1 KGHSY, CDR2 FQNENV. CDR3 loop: CASSQLYRASYGYTF. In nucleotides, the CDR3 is TGTGCCAGCAGCCAATTATACAGGGCGAGCTATGGCTACACCTTC.

CDR3 DNA sequence: TGTGCCAGCAGCTCGAGGGGGCTCAATCAGCCCCAGCATTTT. Encoded protein: CASSSRGLNQPQHF. V usage is TRBV3-1 (or the pseudogene TRBV3-2) and J usage is TRBJ1-5; 7 bases match TRBD1. The CDR3 has 14 residues. V gave up 5 bases and J gave up 3 bases; unmatched junction bases: 4. CDR1 is LGHDT and CDR2 is YNNKEL in the germline V gene (reference sequence).

CDR3 in amino acids: CASSESGQAFFGANVLTF. In DNA form, the CDR3 reads TGTGCCAGCAGTGAGTCTGGACAGGCCTTTTTTGGGGCCAACGTCCTGACTTTC. This chain links TRBV6-1 with TRBJ2-6, with 7 bases lining up with TRBD1. The V gene's germline CDR1 is MNHNS and CDR2 SASEGT. Trimming at V came to 3 bases and at J to 3 bases, leaving 11 bases not matched to a gene. CDR3 length: 18 amino acids.